This TCR beta chain was obtained from a study of cytomegalovirus exposure and HLA in healthy donors. Study outcomes and limitations: As a later analysis showed, several of the most significant clusters appeared to be linked to common viral pathogens.

The PCR employed 60 Vbeta primers together with 13 Jbeta primers. The method was immunoSEQ multiplex PCR; TCRdb's version includes in-frame clones alone and lacks a portion of them. The sample gives around 270,000 clones, about four fifths of which show up once; roughly 0.31% is in the top ten. For this clone: Its antigen remains unknown.

The germline gives CDR1 MDHEN, CDR2 SYDVKM. The V and J ends lost 6 bases and 3 bases, in that order; junction bases with no gene match: 7. This CDR3 is 14 amino acids long. Sequenced input: PBMCs. The V gene is TRBV28, the J gene TRBJ1-2; 7 bases align to TRBD1. The receptor's source is a girl aged 2 to 9 in good health and CMV-seronegative. CDR3 bases: TGTGCCAGCAGGTCTGGAGGGGGCTACTATGGCTACACCTTC. It codes for CASRSGGGYYGYTF.